This record covers a single T cell receptor beta chain. Clones were sequenced by immunoSEQ multiplex PCR, and TCRdb holds only the in-frame ones, with some missing. The sample lists under 35,000 clones, about 85% seen once, with 4.8% in the top ten. The sample comes from a study of a mutant IDH1 vaccine in newly diagnosed glioma. Whole-study context: It was radiotherapy, temozolomide, or both that patients received previously, with most receiving both.

Time point indicated: baseline, week 1 (first vaccination visit). Indicated treatment: pre-vaccination baseline after standard-of-care therapy. V trimming: 6 bases; J trimming: 4 bases; junction bases outside the gene matches: 6. The CDR3 has 14 amino acids. Germline V lookup: CDR1 ENHRY, CDR2 SYGVKD. This clonotype originated in a woman aged 40 to 50 with glioma. Source: PBMCs, taken from a glioma patient treated with radiotherapy, temozolomide or both. This chain links TRBV10-3 with TRBJ1-1, with 9 bases lining up with TRBD1. The CDR3 DNA sequence: TGTGCCATCAGCAGACAGGGGGGGACCACTGAAGCTTTCTTT. Translated: CAISRQGGTTEAFF.